The 31 T cell receptor beta chains below all came from one sample that was sequenced in a study of blood T cell repertoires in COVID-19. Produced via immunoSEQ multiplex PCR; TCRdb's table is partial and in-frame only. This sample has roughly 400,000 clones, with nearly 90% found just once. Material: PBMCs or T cells enriched from blood (not recorded which). Every receptor here comes from a woman aged 18-35 years who had been exposed to COVID-19.

The CDR3 sequence: CASSLVRTSVYQETQYF. The CDR3 region has the DNA TGTGCCAGCAGCTTAGTTCGGACTAGCGTCTACCAAGAGACCCAGTACTTC. The chain carries TRBV7-9 and TRBJ2-5; TRBD2 aligns across 9 bases. Germline CDR1 is SEHNR and CDR2 is FQNEAQ (reference sequence). V trimming: 1 base; J trimming: 0 bases; junction bases outside the gene matches: 6. This CDR3 has 17 amino acids.

The chain uses TRBV4-3 and TRBJ1-4; TRBD1 matches at 9 bases. V trimming: 4 bases; J trimming: 0 bases; junction bases outside the gene matches: 12. Germline assignment: CDR1 LGHNA and CDR2 YSLEER. The CDR3 is 19 residues long. CDR3: CASSLRPGQGIATNEKLFF. CDR3 in DNA: TGCGCCAGCAGCCTCCGACCGGGACAGGGTATTGCAACTAATGAAAAACTGTTTTTT.

The CDR3 loop is CASSLRGFNSPLHF. Here the CDR3 DNA reads TGTGCCAGCAGCCTACGGGGGTTTAATTCACCCCTCCACTTT. The genes are TRBV9 and TRBJ1-6, with a possible D match to TRBD1 (5 bases). Between the trimmed V and J ends, which lost 4 bases and 6 bases, there was a span of 11 bases. Germline CDR1 SGDLS, CDR2 YYNGEE. CDR3 size: 14 residues.

In this sample, this clone turned up once. The chain is built from TRBV9 and TRBJ2-3; 7 bases fit TRBD1. CDR1 is SGDLS and CDR2 is YYNGEE in the germline V gene. CDR3 size: 16 residues. V shed 0 bases and J 0 bases; nucleotides not matched to a gene: 4. The CDR3 region is CASSVEGTVSTDTQYF. The DNA for the CDR3 is TGTGCCAGCAGCGTAGAGGGGACAGTTAGCACAGATACGCAGTATTTT.

V is TRBV19 and J is TRBJ1-5; D may be TRBD1 (6 bases). This CDR3 has 16 amino acids. Looked up from germline, CDR1 is LNHDA and CDR2 is SQIVND (reference sequence). With 0 bases removed from V and 5 bases from J, the gap between germline ends came to 14 bases. DNA for the CDR3: TGTGCCAGTAGTATAGAAGTGCAGGGGCGTTATCAGCCCCAGCATTTT. This gives the protein CASSIEVQGRYQPQHF.

CDR3 residues: CASSLGDRSSPLHF. The CDR3 region has the DNA TGTGCCAGCAGCTTGGGGGACAGATCTTCACCCCTCCACTTT. The chain uses TRBV5-4 and TRBJ1-6, with 7 bases identical to TRBD1. The CDR3 is 14 amino acids. The V gene end was trimmed by 0 bases and the J gene end by 9 bases; junction bases not matched to a gene: 3. CDR1 SGHNT and CDR2 YYREEE come from the germline V gene (reference sequence).

The rearrangement uses TRBV3-1 (or the pseudogene TRBV3-2) and TRBJ2-1, with D unclear. Germline V gene sequence: CDR1 LGHDT, CDR2 YNNKEL (reference sequence). The CDR3 totals 16 residues. Trimming left V 7 bases short and J 0 bases short, with 16 bases between. The CDR3 region is CASTNLGTTSYNEQFF. The DNA for the CDR3 is TGTGCCAGCACCAACCTAGGCACAACCTCCTACAATGAGCAGTTCTTC.

The V call is TRBV4-2, the J call TRBJ2-5, with 8 bases identical to TRBD1. CDR3 size: 14 residues. Germline V gene lookup returns CDR1 LGHNA and CDR2 YNFKEQ. The V and J ends lost 2 bases and 4 bases, in that order; junction bases with no gene match: 3. CDR3 DNA: TGTGCCAGCAGCCAATCAGGGGGCGGAGAGACCCAGTACTTC. Protein: CASSQSGGGETQYF.

The rearrangement links TRBV7-3 to TRBJ2-3; D might be TRBD1 (6 bases). The CDR3 spans 16 residues. The germline V gene encodes CDR1 SGHTA and CDR2 FQGTGA. The germline V and J ends were trimmed by 3 bases and 5 bases, with 18 bases remaining between them. The CDR3 bases are TGTGCCAGCAGCTTTTTTATGTCAGGGGATAGAGATACGCAGTATTTT. This gives the protein CASSFFMSGDRDTQYF. Variable domain in full (rest from reference TRBV7-3 and TRBJ2-3): GAGVSQTPSNKVTEKGKYVELRCDPISGHTALYWYRQSLGQGPEFLIYFQGTGAADDSGLPNDRFFAVRPEGSVSTLKIQRTERGDSAVYLCASSFFMSGDRDTQYFGPGTRLTVL.

This clone was detected only once. The V and J genes are TRBV12-3 or TRBV12-4 and TRBJ2-3; no clear D gene. This CDR3 contains 12 residues. Between the trimmed V and J ends, which lost 2 bases and 4 bases, there was a span of 4 bases. The CDR3 nucleotides read TGTGCCAGCAGTTTACTCGCAGATACGCAGTATTTT. Translating it yields CASSLLADTQYF.

J is TRBJ2-5 and V is TRBV6-5; 10 bases are a match to TRBD2. The CDR3 covers 14 residues. The germline CDR1 and CDR2 sequences are MNHEY and SVGAGI. With 8 bases clipped from V and 0 bases from J, the junction kept 3 bases outside the gene matches. This chain's CDR3 is CASRSGGHQETQYF. CDR3 bases: TGTGCCAGCCGTAGCGGGGGGCACCAAGAGACCCAGTACTTC.

The rearrangement joins TRBV9 to TRBJ1-1; no clear D. The V gene lost 4 bases and the J gene lost 6 bases, with 13 bases spanning the gap. Germline V gene sequence: CDR1 SGDLS, CDR2 YYNGEE. CDR3 length equals 13 residues. CDR3 bases: TGTGCCAGCAGCCCCCGGGGTGGGGCTGAAGCTTTCTTT. Translated: CASSPRGGAEAFF.

The chain couples TRBV28 to TRBJ1-3; 7 bases are a match to TRBD1. The J segment lost 2 bases and the V segment lost 5 bases, leaving 9 bases of the junction unmatched. CDR3 size: 16 residues. The germline CDR1 and CDR2 sequences are MDHEN and SYDVKM. This chain's CDR3 is CASSPTGVQAGNTIYF. The CDR3 DNA reads as TGTGCCAGCAGTCCCACAGGGGTCCAAGCTGGAAACACCATATATTTT.

The J gene is TRBJ2-7, the V gene TRBV11-2; 11 bases line up with TRBD2. Germline V gene sequence: CDR1 SGHAT, CDR2 FQNNGV. The CDR3 is 17 residues long. J was trimmed by 2 bases and V by 0 bases; bases with no gene match: 6. CDR3 sequence: CASSLESGLAGAYEQYF. The CDR3 DNA sequence: TGTGCCAGCAGCTTAGAATCTGGACTAGCGGGTGCCTACGAGCAGTACTTC.

The genes are TRBV6-5 and TRBJ1-2, with 7 bases that match TRBD1. The CDR3 runs to 15 residues. CDR1 MNHEY and CDR2 SVGAGI come from the germline V gene. J lost 4 bases, V lost 6 bases, and 11 bases had no gene match. CDR3 nucleotides: TGTGCCAGCAGGACAAGGACGGGACAGCTCTATGGCTACACCTTC. Encoded protein: CASRTRTGQLYGYTF.

The gene calls are TRBV2 and TRBJ2-3, with 9 bases fitting TRBD2. CDR3 length: 12 amino acids. With 6 bases clipped from V and 5 bases from J, the junction kept 0 bases outside the gene matches. Germline V gene sequence: CDR1 SNHLY, CDR2 FYNNEI. The DNA of the CDR3 is TGTGCCAGCAGACTAGCGGGAGATACGCAGTATTTT. It yields the protein CASRLAGDTQYF.

The chain couples TRBV20-1 to TRBJ2-3; 8 bases are shared with TRBD1. Germline V lookup: CDR1 DFQATT, CDR2 SNEGSKA (reference sequence). V lost 3 bases, J lost 7 bases, and 12 bases stayed unmatched. This CDR3 is 15 amino acids long. The CDR3 DNA is TGCAGTGCTAGTTGGGTCAGGGGGCCGGGGTATACGCAGTATTTT. Translation: CSASWVRGPGYTQYF.

With respect to this clone: A read error may account for a junction end that differs from germline. This sequence joins TRBV15 and TRBJ2-7; 9 nucleotides line up with TRBD1. Germline assignment: CDR1 LNHNV and CDR2 YYDKDF (reference sequence). CDR3 length: 16 residues. The CDR3 DNA sequence: TGTGCCACCAGCAGAGACACTTACGGGACCGGGACAGGGCACCACTTC. It specifies CATSRDTYGTGTGHHF.

This clone was seen only once. V and J are TRBV28 and TRBJ1-2, with 8 bases matching TRBD1. Per germline, CDR1 MDHEN and CDR2 SYDVKM. CDR3 length: 11 amino acids. J gave up 4 bases and V 10 bases, and 2 bases lay outside the gene matches. The CDR3 region is CATTGGYGYTF. In nucleotides, the CDR3 is TGTGCCACTACAGGGGGCTATGGCTACACCTTC.

CDR3 sequence (DNA): TGTGCCAGCAGCCGGCGGGAGCACGACACCGGGGAGCTGTTTTTT. This encodes CASSRREHDTGELFF. The chain is built from TRBV3-1 (or the pseudogene TRBV3-2) and TRBJ2-2, with 7 bases aligning to TRBD2. The CDR3 is made up of 15 amino acids. The V and J ends lost 4 bases and 3 bases, in that order; junction bases with no gene match: 5. Germline CDR1 LGHDT, CDR2 YNNKEL (reference sequence).

This clone was observed a few times. This sequence joins TRBV5-1 and TRBJ2-7; no reliable D call. Germline loops: CDR1 SGHRS, CDR2 YFSETQ. This CDR3 has 13 residues. V gave up 3 bases and J gave up 2 bases, with 9 bases separating them. In DNA form, the CDR3 reads TGCGCCAGCAGCTATACAGCCCCCTACGAGCAGTACTTC. This codes for CASSYTAPYEQYF.

This chain connects TRBV10-2 to TRBJ1-6, with TRBD1 as a possible D gene (5 bases). Germline lookup yields CDR1 WSHSY and CDR2 SAAADI. The CDR3 is 13 amino acids. Trimming shortened V by 2 bases and J by 9 bases, and 8 bases separated the two germline ends. CDR3 in amino acids: CASSEHQGSPLHF. The CDR3 coding sequence is TGCGCCAGCAGTGAGCACCAGGGTTCACCCCTCCACTTT.

In DNA, the CDR3 is TGTGCCAGCAGTGATCCAGGGGCGGGTACCGGGGAGCTGTTTTTT. Its protein product is CASSDPGAGTGELFF. V gene TRBV2 combines with J gene TRBJ2-2, with D possibly TRBD1 on 6 matching bases. The ends were cut back, 3 bases at V and 5 bases at J, with 13 bases in the middle. Germline V gene lookup returns CDR1 SNHLY and CDR2 FYNNEI. This CDR3 is 15 amino acids long.

This clone was detected only a few times. This rearrangement joins TRBV13 to TRBJ2-7, with 12 bases matching TRBD2. The CDR3 consists of 14 residues. Per the germline V gene, CDR1 is PRHDT and CDR2 is FYEKMQ (reference sequence). J was trimmed by 6 bases and V by 5 bases; bases with no gene match: 5. The CDR3 sequence: CASSPSGRAGEQYF. DNA for the CDR3: TGTGCCAGCAGCCCTAGCGGGAGGGCCGGCGAGCAGTACTTC.

The chain couples TRBV4-1 to TRBJ1-6; D remains ambiguous. There are 13 residues in the CDR3. Germline V gene lookup returns CDR1 MGHRA and CDR2 YSYEKL. With 0 bases removed from V and 9 bases from J, the gap between germline ends came to 6 bases. The CDR3 coding sequence is TGCGCCAGCAGCCAAGATGGGAGTTCACCCCTCCACTTT. Amino acid sequence: CASSQDGSSPLHF.

This rearrangement joins TRBV7-9 to TRBJ2-3; 8 bases are a match to TRBD2. From germline, CDR1 is SEHNR and CDR2 FQNEAQ (reference sequence). CDR3 length: 15 residues. V lost 3 bases and J lost 2; bases outside the gene matches: 4. The CDR3 sequence: CASSFGGGTTDTQYF. For the CDR3, the DNA is TGTGCCAGCAGCTTTGGCGGGGGGACCACAGATACGCAGTATTTT. Drawing the rest from reference TRBV7-9 and TRBJ2-3, the complete variable domain is DTGVSQNPRHKITKRGQNVTFRCDPISEHNRLYWYRQTLGQGPEFLTYFQNEAQLEKSRLLSDRFSAERPKGSFSTLEIQRTEQGDSAMYLCASSFGGGTTDTQYFGPGTRLTVL.

The chain joins TRBV7-9 to TRBJ2-7; weak D call: TRBD1 (6 bases). Between the trimmed V and J ends, which lost 1 base and 13 bases, there was a span of 11 bases. The V gene's germline CDR1 is SEHNR and CDR2 FQNEAQ (reference sequence). CDR3 length: 11 residues. The CDR3, as DNA: TGTGCCAGCAGCTTAGAAACCGGGACATACTTC. It yields the protein CASSLETGTYF.

V gene TRBV7-3 combines with J gene TRBJ2-1, with 11 bases aligning to TRBD2. The CDR3 extends over 17 amino acids. The V gene's germline CDR1 is SGHTA and CDR2 FQGTGA. With V trimmed by 3 bases and J by 4 bases, 8 bases remained unmatched. This CDR3 is CASSFSGTSGRYNEQFF. The CDR3 DNA reads as TGTGCCAGCAGCTTCTCTGGGACTAGCGGAAGGTACAATGAGCAGTTCTTC.

DNA for the CDR3: TGTGCCAGCAGTCTGGGGACAGGGGGGATCGGGGAGCTGTTTTTT. It codes for CASSLGTGGIGELFF. The chain has TRBV28 and TRBJ2-2, with 11 bases lining up with TRBD1. The CDR3 contains 15 residues. The V and J ends lost 5 bases and 7 bases, in that order; junction bases with no gene match: 6. CDR1 and CDR2 from the germline V gene are MDHEN and SYDVKM.

This clone was seen a handful of times. The rearrangement uses TRBV10-3 and TRBJ1-5; D perhaps matches TRBD1 (6 bases). CDR1 is ENHRY, CDR2 SYGVKD, per germline. V was trimmed by 6 bases and J by 1 base, leaving 10 bases between them. This CDR3 has 14 amino acids. The CDR3 DNA reads TGTGCCATCAGCACGGGGGGCAGCAATCAGCCCCAGCATTTT. It is translated as CAISTGGSNQPQHF.

V is TRBV7-8 and J is TRBJ2-7, with D possibly TRBD1 on 6 matching bases. The V end was cut by 3 bases, the J end by 0 bases, with 9 bases between. The germline V gene encodes CDR1 SGHVS and CDR2 FQNEAQ. This CDR3 region has 14 residues. CDR3 residues: CASSFKQGSYEQYF. CDR3 sequence (DNA): TGTGCCAGCAGCTTTAAACAGGGCTCCTACGAGCAGTACTTC.